The 25 T cell receptor beta chains below come from one sample, sequenced in a study of T cells in Graves' hyperthyroidism and ophthalmopathy. The source material, RNA transcripts, was used to amplify TCR beta CDR3 regions. HTBI primers drove first-round RT-PCR of the TCR CDR3. TCRdb reanalysed the multiplex PCR reads using MiXCR and keeps one entry per CDR3 protein. The profile shows approximately 640,000 distinct CDR3 sequences, 15% to 20% of them singletons. Sequenced input: blood. These receptors were taken from a man in his forties or fifties with Graves' hyperthyroidism.

This clonotype showed up many times. This chain joins TRBV27 and TRBJ2-3, with 8 nucleotides matching TRBD2. The CDR3 totals 14 residues. V was pared by 4 bases and J by 5 bases, with 5 bases of the junction left unmatched. The V gene's germline CDR1 is MNHEY and CDR2 SMNVEV (reference sequence). CDR3 in amino acids: CASSSTSVVDTQYF. The CDR3, as DNA: TGTGCCAGCAGTTCGACTAGCGTCGTAGATACGCAGTATTTT.

V is TRBV10-1 and J is TRBJ2-7; the D gene is possibly TRBD2 (5 bases). Germline V gene sequence: CDR1 WNHNN, CDR2 SYGVQD (reference sequence). Trimming took 10 bases from V and 4 from J, leaving 11 bases between them. The CDR3 loop spans 11 amino acids. The CDR3 here is CATGDGYEQYF. CDR3 DNA: TGCGCCACCGGGGATGGGTACGAGCAGTACTTC.

This clonotype was seen repeatedly, ten times or more. The V call is TRBV12-3 or TRBV12-4, the J call TRBJ2-7; 7 bases match TRBD1. The CDR3 has 15 amino acids. The V and J ends lost 2 bases and 5 bases, in that order; junction bases with no gene match: 9. Here the CDR3 DNA reads TGTGCCAGCAGTTTATTTCGGCCAGGGGGAGACGAGCAGTACTTC. It codes for CASSLFRPGGDEQYF.

In its sample, this clonotype was seen many times. This chain links TRBV12-3 or TRBV12-4 with TRBJ1-1; no clear D. This CDR3 is 15 amino acids long. V was cut by 2 bases and J by 1 base, with 11 bases left in between. The CDR3 DNA sequence: TGTGCCAGCAGTTTATCCCAGACCCAGAACACTGAAGCTTTCTTT. As protein: CASSLSQTQNTEAFF.

At least ten counts were recorded for this clonotype. V and J are TRBV12-3 or TRBV12-4 and TRBJ1-3; a weak D match, TRBD1 (5 bases). V was cut by 5 bases and J by 0 bases, with 11 bases left in between. This CDR3 region has 15 residues. The CDR3 sequence is CASSPPGRSGNTIYF. CDR3 in DNA: TGTGCCAGCAGTCCACCAGGGCGCTCTGGAAACACCATATATTTT.

The chain couples TRBV16 to TRBJ1-3; D is uncertain. The CDR3 sequence is 14 residues long. Germline loops: CDR1 KGHSY, CDR2 FQNENV. Trimming took 3 bases from V and 2 from J, leaving 8 bases between them. CDR3 DNA sequence: TGTGCCAGCAGCCAGTCCAGGACTGGAAACACCATATATTTT. This gives the protein CASSQSRTGNTIYF.

This clonotype was counted at least ten times. The chain joins TRBV27 to TRBJ2-5; D is undetermined. Germline CDR1 is MNHEY and CDR2 is SMNVEV (reference sequence). This CDR3 is 13 amino acids long. Trimming took 1 base from V and 4 from J, leaving 7 bases between them. CDR3 sequence reads: CASSLFGGETQYF. CDR3 DNA sequence: TGTGCCAGCAGTTTATTCGGCGGAGAGACCCAGTACTTC.

V gene TRBV28 combines with J gene TRBJ2-1; 7 bases match TRBD2. Germline trimming cut 6 bases from V and 10 bases from J; bases unmatched to any gene: 15. CDR1 is MDHEN and CDR2 is SYDVKM in the germline V gene. This CDR3 has 15 amino acids. CDR3 sequence reads: CASSPRFAGVREQFF. CDR3 nucleotide sequence: TGTGCCAGCAGCCCGCGATTTGCGGGAGTAAGAGAGCAGTTCTTC.

Many counts were recorded for this clonotype. The chain links TRBV28 to TRBJ2-3; D is possibly TRBD2 (5 bases). CDR3 length: 16 residues. Germline-derived CDR1 and CDR2 are MDHEN and SYDVKM. The V and J ends lost 2 bases and 5 bases respectively, with 17 bases between them. CDR3 in amino acids: CASSLEGKRFGDTQYF. In DNA form, the CDR3 reads TGTGCCAGCAGTTTAGAGGGTAAAAGGTTCGGAGATACGCAGTATTTT.

This clonotype was observed many times. The gene calls are TRBV13 and TRBJ1-4, with D unresolved. Trimming took 2 bases from V and 7 from J, leaving 8 bases between them. This CDR3 contains 13 residues. Germline assignment: CDR1 PRHDT and CDR2 FYEKMQ (reference sequence). CDR3 DNA: TGTGCCAGCAGCTTACACGAGGCTGAAAAACTGTTTTTT. Translating it yields CASSLHEAEKLFF.

The chain employs TRBV3-1 and TRBJ2-2, with 9 bases aligning to TRBD2. The CDR3 extends over 14 amino acids. V lost 6 bases, J lost 6 bases, and 5 bases stayed unmatched. Looked up from germline, CDR1 is LGHDT and CDR2 is YNNKEL (reference sequence). The CDR3 nucleotides are TGTGCCAGCAGAAAACTAGCGGGCGCCGGGGAGCTGTTTTTT. The encoded protein is CASRKLAGAGELFF.

This clonotype was seen many times. The V and J genes are TRBV2 and TRBJ1-4, with TRBD1 identical over 7 bases. Per germline, CDR1 SNHLY and CDR2 FYNNEI. CDR3 length: 16 amino acids. Unmatched junction bases numbered 8, after V lost 7 bases and J lost 0 bases. The CDR3 loop reads CASTVDRRATNEKLFF. The CDR3 region has the DNA TGTGCCAGCACTGTGGACAGGAGAGCAACTAATGAAAAACTGTTTTTT.

Remarks on this clonotype: A single base separates this from a much larger clone, so it may be a read error. The chain employs TRBV7-8 and TRBJ1-2; tentative D call: TRBD1 (6 bases). From germline, CDR1 is SGHVS and CDR2 FQNEAQ. CDR3 length: 17 amino acids. V lost 3 bases and J lost 0, with 17 bases in between. CDR3 nucleotides: TGTGCCAGCAGCTTCGTAGGGGCAGGGGCGGCTAACTATGGCTACACCTTC. It translates to CASSFVGAGAANYGYTF. Supplemented by reference TRBV7-8 and TRBJ1-2, the full variable domain reads GAGVSQSPRYKVAKRGQDVALRCDPISGHVSLFWYQQALGQGPEFLTYFQNEAQLDKSGLPSDRFFAERPEGSVSTLKIQRTQQEDSAVYLCASSFVGAGAANYGYTFGSGTRLTVV.

This clonotype was counted many times. The chain recombines TRBV6-5 with TRBJ1-5; perhaps TRBD1 as D (6 bases). CDR3 length: 15 amino acids. Germline V gene sequence: CDR1 MNHEY, CDR2 SVGAGI. Trimming stripped 6 bases from V and 3 bases from J, with 15 bases between. The CDR3 sequence: CASRLNRVPNQPQHF. The CDR3 DNA reads as TGTGCCAGCAGGCTGAACAGGGTCCCCAATCAGCCCCAGCATTTT.

V gene TRBV19 combines with J gene TRBJ1-5, with D uncertain. Germline loops: CDR1 LNHDA, CDR2 SQIVND (reference sequence). Trimming left V 6 bases short and J 5 bases short, with 11 bases between. The CDR3 has 13 residues. Here the CDR3 DNA reads TGTGCCAGTAGGACCGGATATGATCAGCCCCAGCATTTT. Translating it yields CASRTGYDQPQHF. The entire variable domain, with the rest obtained from reference TRBV19 and TRBJ1-5, is as follows: DGGITQSPKYLFRKEGQNVTLSCEQNLNHDAMYWYRQDPGQGLRLIYYSQIVNDFQKGDIAEGYSVSREKKESFPLTVTSAQKNPTAFYLCASRTGYDQPQHFGDGTRLSIL.

This clonotype appeared many times. The J gene is TRBJ2-2, the V gene TRBV28; 8 nucleotides align to TRBD2. The V and J ends lost 5 bases and 6 bases, in that order; junction bases with no gene match: 8. Germline V gene sequence: CDR1 MDHEN, CDR2 SYDVKM. This CDR3 comprises 15 residues. The DNA of the CDR3 is TGTGCCAGCAGTCCGCTAGCGGGCCGTGCCGGGGAGCTGTTTTTT. Translation: CASSPLAGRAGELFF. Using reference TRBV28 and TRBJ2-2 for the parts outside the CDR3, the full variable domain is DVKVTQSSRYLVKRTGEKVFLECVQDMDHENMFWYRQDPGLGLRLIYFSYDVKMKEKGDIPEGYSVSREKKERFSLILESASTNQTSMYLCASSPLAGRAGELFFGEGSRLTVL.

Ten or more counts support this clonotype. The DNA for the CDR3 is TGTGCCAGCAGCCGAGCGGGACAGGGTACTGAAGCTTTCTTT. It specifies CASSRAGQGTEAFF. The V gene is TRBV28, the J gene TRBJ1-1; the match to TRBD1 covers 9 bases. The germline V gene has CDR1 MDHEN and CDR2 SYDVKM. V lost 6 bases and J lost 5; bases outside the gene matches: 7. The CDR3 is made up of 14 amino acids.

This clonotype was picked up many times. The V call is TRBV11-2, the J call TRBJ2-3; 11 nucleotides agree with TRBD1. The V gene's germline CDR1 is SGHAT and CDR2 FQNNGV. The CDR3 extends over 16 amino acids. V shed 4 bases and J 4 bases; nucleotides not matched to a gene: 7. CDR3 DNA sequence: TGTGCCAGCAGCTCTGGACAGGGGGCGAGATCAGATACGCAGTATTTT. Protein sequence: CASSSGQGARSDTQYF.

This clonotype was counted ten times or more. V and J are TRBV29-1 and TRBJ2-2, with 10 nucleotides matching TRBD2. This CDR3 has 15 amino acids. V trimming: 6 bases; J trimming: 2 bases; junction bases outside the gene matches: 6. In germline, CDR1 is SQVTM, CDR2 ANQGSEA. The CDR3 nucleotides are TGCAGCGTGGGAGGACTAGCGGTAAACACCGGGGAGCTGTTTTTT. Amino acid sequence: CSVGGLAVNTGELFF.

The chain is built from TRBV27 and TRBJ2-3; 10 bases match TRBD2. The length of the CDR3 is 17 residues. The germline CDR1 and CDR2 sequences are MNHEY and SMNVEV (reference sequence). The ends lost 6 bases at V and 8 bases at J; junction bases unmatched: 17. The CDR3 nucleotides are TGTGCCAGCAGCGAGACAGGACTAGCGGACGCGGCGGGTACGCAGTATTTT. This translates into CASSETGLADAAGTQYF.

This clonotype was observed many times. The chain employs TRBV28 and TRBJ2-1, with TRBD1 identical over 7 bases. The germline V gene encodes CDR1 MDHEN and CDR2 SYDVKM. J was trimmed by 3 bases and V by 4 bases; bases with no gene match: 6. The CDR3 contains 15 residues. The CDR3 nucleotides are TGTGCCAGCAGTTCGGGACAGATGATCTACAATGAGCAGTTCTTC. It translates to CASSSGQMIYNEQFF.

The V and J genes are TRBV13 and TRBJ1-1, with D perhaps matching TRBD1 (6 bases). With 5 bases removed from V and 9 bases from J, the gap between germline ends came to 10 bases. Germline CDR1 is PRHDT and CDR2 is FYEKMQ (reference sequence). CDR3 length equals 11 residues. The CDR3 reads CASSRDIQAFF. CDR3 nucleotides: TGTGCCAGCAGCCGGGACATACAAGCTTTCTTT.

A few counts support this clonotype. The CDR3 coding sequence is TGTGCCAGCAGCTTATGGTTGTTGGGGGTTTCTAGCGGGAACGAGAACGAGCAGTACTTC. This gives the protein CASSLWLLGVSSGNENEQYF. The chain couples TRBV7-8 to TRBJ2-7, with 9 nucleotides matching TRBD2. V shed 2 bases and J 5 bases; nucleotides not matched to a gene: 22. The germline CDR1 and CDR2 sequences are SGHVS and FQNEAQ. CDR3 length: 20 amino acids. The variable domain in full, with the rest retrieved from reference TRBV7-8 and TRBJ2-7, is GAGVSQSPRYKVAKRGQDVALRCDPISGHVSLFWYQQALGQGPEFLTYFQNEAQLDKSGLPSDRFFAERPEGSVSTLKIQRTQQEDSAVYLCASSLWLLGVSSGNENEQYFGPGTRLTVT.

There are many counts of this clonotype. The J gene is TRBJ1-6, the V gene TRBV20-1; 8 bases fit TRBD1. Germline CDR1 reads DFQATT; CDR2 reads SNEGSKA (reference sequence). V was pared by 5 bases and J by 7 bases, with 10 bases of the junction left unmatched. The CDR3 contains 15 residues. The CDR3 here is CSAWTGSRKNSPLHF. DNA for the CDR3: TGCAGTGCTTGGACAGGGTCCCGCAAAAATTCACCCCTCCACTTT.

This clonotype appeared a few times. The chain couples TRBV10-3 to TRBJ2-7, with TRBD1 identical over 10 bases. The CDR3 has 15 residues. V dropped 4 bases and J dropped 9; count of bases not matched to a gene: 12. The germline V gene encodes CDR1 ENHRY and CDR2 SYGVKD. The CDR3 DNA sequence: TGTGCCATCAGTGCGGACAGGGGGAATCGTCTAGGGCAGTACTTC. Translation gives CAISADRGNRLGQYF.